This T cell receptor beta chain was recorded in a study of CD8 T cells in Susac syndrome. General study points: Regarding the TCR sequencing and HLA analysis, the study admitted that a relatively small number of individuals were involved.

Treatment-naive patients with stable or active relapsing-remitting disease served as multiple sclerosis controls. TEMRA cells were FACS-enriched, with CD8+ and CD4+ T cells isolated negatively. This CDR3 has 16 residues. Looked up from germline, CDR1 is SGHTA and CDR2 is FQGNSA. The V end was cut by 2 bases, the J end by 1 base, with 14 bases between. Comment on this clonotype: Its antigen is currently unknown.

When the RNA was reverse transcribed, random hexamers were used with an input of roughly 0.45 to 1 ug. TCRdb processed the immunoSEQ multiplex PCR reads anew with MiXCR; each CDR3 protein has one entry. This table holds approximately 230,000 distinct CDR3 sequences, around 93% found once. Sequencing was done on a sample of CD4+ T cells from PBMCs. The chain recombines TRBV7-2 with TRBJ1-1, with D perhaps matching TRBD1 (5 bases). The sequence was obtained from a human donor with multiple sclerosis. The CDR3 here is CASSLTVGPTNTEAFF. The CDR3 DNA is TGTGCCAGCAGCTTAACGGTGGGACCCACGAACACTGAAGCTTTCTTT.